A single sample gave rise to the 18 T cell receptor beta chains below, sequenced in a study of blood T cells in healthy people across ages. A second roughly 6 to 12 cycle PCR used barcoded and J-beta primers. Each CDR3 protein is one row after TCRdb ran MiXCR on the 5' RACE reads. Altogether roughly 800,000 distinct CDR3 sequences are present, 20% to 30% being singletons, with the ten largest covering more than 3%. These same data were also listed under a study on T cells of mothers and their children.

Sequencing used blood. The receptors were sampled from a boy between 10 and 17 years old in good health.

This clonotype appeared a few times. The chain carries TRBV4-3 and TRBJ1-5; no clear D gene. Trimming removed 0 bases from V and 6 bases from J, with 9 bases in between. The CDR3 sequence is 14 residues long. The germline CDR1 and CDR2 sequences are LGHNA and YSLEER. The CDR3 DNA reads TGCGCCAGCAGCCAAGATTGGGGTGGTCAGCCCCAGCATTTT. Protein product: CASSQDWGGQPQHF.

V gene TRBV3-1 combines with J gene TRBJ2-7; 8 bases agree with TRBD2. V was clipped by 3 bases and J by 5 bases; unmatched bases: 15. The CDR3 has 17 residues. CDR1 and CDR2 (germline): LGHDT, YNNKEL (reference sequence). The CDR3 region is CASSHPSGAAGENEQYF. For the CDR3, the DNA is TGTGCCAGCAGCCACCCTTCGGGTGCAGCGGGAGAAAACGAGCAGTACTTC.

This chain links TRBV19 with TRBJ1-4; D is ambiguous. The CDR3 spans 14 residues. The V end lost 5 bases, the J end lost 5 bases, and 12 bases lay between the germline ends. The germline V gene has CDR1 LNHDA and CDR2 SQIVND (reference sequence). CDR3 residues: CASSGIGENEKLFF. The CDR3 DNA is TGTGCCAGTAGTGGAATTGGGGAGAATGAAAAACTGTTTTTT. Together with reference TRBV19 and TRBJ1-4, the CDR3 gives the full variable domain: DGGITQSPKYLFRKEGQNVTLSCEQNLNHDAMYWYRQDPGQGLRLIYYSQIVNDFQKGDIAEGYSVSREKKESFPLTVTSAQKNPTAFYLCASSGIGENEKLFFGSGTQLSVL.

This rearrangement joins TRBV7-6 to TRBJ2-3; 12 bases agree with TRBD2. CDR3 length: 17 amino acids. Germline V gene lookup returns CDR1 SGHVS and CDR2 FNYEAQ. Germline trimming cut 5 bases from V and 5 bases from J; bases unmatched to any gene: 11. The CDR3, as DNA: TGTGCCAGCAGCCGCGCAACTAGCGGGGGGCCCTTAGATACGCAGTATTTT. It yields the protein CASSRATSGGPLDTQYF.

This clonotype was observed a few times. The rearrangement joins TRBV5-1 to TRBJ1-1; maybe TRBD1 (6 bases). The germline V gene encodes CDR1 SGHRS and CDR2 YFSETQ. The germline V and J ends were trimmed by 1 base and 5 bases, with 21 bases remaining between them. There are 17 residues in the CDR3. CDR3 nucleotides: TGCGCCAGCAGCTTGTATGTGGCAGGGGATGGGAAGACTGAAGCTTTCTTT. Translating it yields CASSLYVAGDGKTEAFF.

This clonotype was picked up a small number of times. The genes are TRBV3-1 and TRBJ2-5; D tentatively reads TRBD1 or TRBD2 (6 bases each). Near its end, the DNA agrees better with TRBJ2-7, so the J call may be wrong. This CDR3 is built from 15 residues. CDR1 LGHDT and CDR2 YNNKEL come from the germline V gene (reference sequence). The CDR3 DNA reads TGTGCCAGCAGCCACGGGACGGAGGGGGCCTACGAGCAGTACTTC. Translating it yields CASSHGTEGAYEQYF.

A few counts support this clonotype. The gene calls are TRBV12-3 or TRBV12-4 and TRBJ2-5; D not resolved. This CDR3 spans 13 amino acids. Trimming pared 5 bases from V and 5 bases from J, leaving 12 bases between. CDR3 loop: CASSPPADETQYF. CDR3 coding DNA: TGTGCCAGCAGTCCCCCGGCGGACGAGACCCAGTACTTC.

This clonotype occurred a few times. This chain connects TRBV4-3 to TRBJ2-5, with 7 bases that match TRBD1. CDR3 length: 15 amino acids. The V gene's germline CDR1 is LGHNA and CDR2 YSLEER. Trimming took 3 bases from V and 2 from J; bases not matched to a gene: 6. The CDR3 sequence is CASSQHRTGQETQYF. CDR3 DNA: TGCGCCAGCAGCCAGCACCGGACAGGACAAGAGACCCAGTACTTC.

This chain joins TRBV7-3 and TRBJ2-1; tentatively, D is TRBD1 or TRBD2 (7 bases each). The CDR3 spans 15 residues. Germline values: CDR1 SGHTA, CDR2 FQGTGA. The chain's CDR3 is CTGSYQGGSYNEQFF. The CDR3 coding sequence is TGTACCGGCAGCTATCAGGGGGGGTCCTACAATGAGCAGTTCTTC.

The chain has TRBV20-1 and TRBJ2-3; 9 bases align to TRBD2. CDR1 and CDR2 (germline): DFQATT, SNEGSKA (reference sequence). With 5 bases clipped from V and 3 bases from J, the junction kept 6 bases outside the gene matches. The CDR3 is 14 residues long. CDR3 residues: CSALLAGLTDTQYF. CDR3 coding DNA: TGCAGTGCTTTACTAGCGGGCCTAACAGATACGCAGTATTTT.

In this sample, this clonotype turned up a few times. The chain uses TRBV27 and TRBJ2-1; 8 bases are shared with TRBD2. The J call may be in error: the DNA end matches TRBJ2-7 better. The CDR3 covers 13 residues. From germline, CDR1 is MNHEY and CDR2 SMNVEV (reference sequence). The DNA for the CDR3 is TGTGCCAGCACCCCAGCGGGGGCCGGGGAGCAGTACTTC. Its translation is CASTPAGAGEQYF.

This chain uses TRBV29-1 with TRBJ2-5, with 9 bases lining up with TRBD2. This CDR3 spans 14 amino acids. The J segment lost 11 bases and the V segment lost 4 bases, leaving 14 bases of the junction unmatched. Germline V gives CDR1 SQVTM, CDR2 ANQGSEA. This CDR3 reads CSVGLSGGNNEQYF. The CDR3 DNA follows: TGCAGCGTTGGACTGAGCGGGGGGAACAATGAGCAGTACTTC.

The J gene is TRBJ1-2, the V gene TRBV7-2; tentative D call: TRBD1 (6 bases). The CDR3 length is 14 residues. Trimming removed 4 bases at V and 3 bases at J, with 12 bases between. The germline V gene encodes CDR1 SGHTA and CDR2 FQGNSA. The CDR3 spells CASSSQGTYYGYTF. CDR3 DNA sequence: TGTGCCAGCAGCTCTCAGGGGACCTACTATGGCTACACCTTC.

The chain recombines TRBV7-9 with TRBJ2-7; TRBD2 matches 12 bases. J lost 5 bases, V lost 4 bases, and 3 bases had no gene match. The CDR3 length is 14 residues. CDR1 and CDR2 (germline): SEHNR, FQNEAQ (reference sequence). CDR3 protein: CASSSRTSGNEQYF. The CDR3 coding sequence is TGTGCCAGCAGCTCGCGGACTAGCGGGAACGAGCAGTACTTC.

There are a few counts of this clonotype. The chain links TRBV7-9 to TRBJ2-7; TRBD2 matches 9 bases. After removal of 5 bases from V and 3 bases from J, the junction contained 11 bases not matched to a gene. The CDR3 spans 16 residues. Germline loops: CDR1 SEHNR, CDR2 FQNEAQ (reference sequence). The CDR3 coding sequence is TGTGCCAGCAGCGACGGGGGGACTAGCACGGACTACGAGCAGTACTTC. Protein: CASSDGGTSTDYEQYF.

V usage is TRBV4-1 and J usage is TRBJ2-5, with TRBD2 as a possible D gene (5 bases). The germline V gene has CDR1 MGHRA and CDR2 YSYEKL. Trimming cost V 1 base and J 4 bases, with 16 bases left between them. CDR3 size: 16 residues. The CDR3, as DNA: TGCGCCAGCAGCCAAGTCGCGGGCGGTGCAAGAGAGACCCAGTACTTC. Its translation is CASSQVAGGARETQYF.

This clonotype was recorded a few times. J is TRBJ1-1 and V is TRBV4-1; 8 nucleotides agree with TRBD1. Per the germline V gene, CDR1 is MGHRA and CDR2 is YSYEKL. The CDR3 is 16 amino acids. The V and J ends lost 7 bases and 0 bases, in that order; junction bases with no gene match: 10. The CDR3 DNA sequence: TGCGCCAGCAACCCGACAGGGGTTTCCATGAACACTGAAGCTTTCTTT. It translates to CASNPTGVSMNTEAFF.

In this sample, this clonotype turned up many times. This rearrangement joins TRBV4-1 to TRBJ2-7; 7 bases map to TRBD1. Germline CDR1 and CDR2: MGHRA and YSYEKL. The J segment lost 2 bases and the V segment lost 3 bases, leaving 4 bases of the junction unmatched. The CDR3 runs to 14 residues. CDR3 region: CASSHEGTAYEQYF. CDR3 nucleotides: TGCGCCAGCAGCCACGAAGGGACAGCCTACGAGCAGTACTTC.